This T cell receptor beta chain was documented in a study of CD8 T cells in Susac syndrome. Looking at the study overall: Fewer than 10 of the sequenced Susac syndrome patients were in remission, and about six had active disease.

Regarding this clonotype: Its antigen is undetermined.

Study results and limitations: The authors found no clonal expansion in Susac syndrome CD4+ T cell repertoires.

Through negative isolation, CD4+ and CD8+ T cells were obtained, while TEMRA cells were enriched using FACS. The CDR3 runs to 16 residues. V was cut by 5 bases and J by 5 bases, with 18 bases left in between. Germline assignment: CDR1 LGHDT and CDR2 YNNKEL (reference sequence). The RNA, about 0.5 to 1 ug, was put through reverse transcription using random hexamers. A multiplex approach, immunoSEQ multiplex PCR, amplified TCR beta CDR3 across 54 Vbeta and 13 Jbeta. TCRdb passed the immunoSEQ multiplex PCR reads through MiXCR, listing each CDR3 protein once. The table has 150,000 to 200,000 distinct CDR3 sequences, 90% to 96% seen once; the top ten hold approximately 0.1%.

The source is a human donor with Susac syndrome. This chain links TRBV3-1 with TRBJ1-4; possible D gene TRBD1, 6 bases. The source material was CD4+ T cells from PBMCs. The CDR3 DNA follows: TGTGCCAGCAGCGAGAGGAGTGACAGGCCCAATGAAAAACTGTTTTTT. It is translated as CASSERSDRPNEKLFF.